The 9 T cell receptor beta chains presented below share a single source sample, sequenced in a study of blood T cell repertoires in COVID-19. Libraries were prepared by immunoSEQ multiplex PCR; TCRdb keeps only in-frame clonotypes and omits some of them. The sample has 55,000 to 70,000 clones; approximately 90% are singletons. Source material: peripheral blood. These TCRs come from a woman aged 50 to 60 with COVID-19, enrolled during active disease.

J is TRBJ1-3 and V is TRBV10-3; a possible D gene is TRBD1 (6 bases). V lost 6 bases and J lost 0, with 18 bases in between. Germline values: CDR1 ENHRY, CDR2 SYGVKD. The CDR3 has 17 amino acids. The CDR3 is CAIREVQGSRSGNTIYF. The CDR3 region has the DNA TGTGCCATCAGAGAAGTACAGGGATCCCGCTCTGGAAACACCATATATTTT.

This chain uses TRBV5-1 with TRBJ1-3; no clear D gene. Trimming took 0 bases from V and 0 from J, leaving 7 bases between them. Per the germline V gene, CDR1 is SGHRS and CDR2 is YFSETQ. The length of the CDR3 is 15 residues. The chain's CDR3 is CASSLGENSGNTIYF. CDR3 DNA: TGCGCCAGCAGCTTGGGAGAGAACTCTGGAAACACCATATATTTT.

This clone was recorded only once. This chain's CDR3 is CASSQHRDKVVNYGYTF. The CDR3 coding sequence is TGCGCCAGCAGCCAACACAGGGACAAAGTTGTAAACTATGGCTACACCTTC. V is TRBV4-1 and J is TRBJ1-2; tentatively, D is TRBD1 (6 bases). Between the trimmed V and J ends, which lost 2 bases and 2 bases, there was a span of 18 bases. CDR3 length: 17 residues. Germline CDR1 and CDR2: MGHRA and YSYEKL.

The genes are TRBV4-1 and TRBJ1-2; TRBD1 is a possible D gene (5 bases). Per germline, CDR1 MGHRA and CDR2 YSYEKL. The V end was cut by 1 base, the J end by 4 bases, with 13 bases between. This CDR3 is built from 15 residues. Written as DNA, the CDR3 is TGCGCCAGCAGCCAAGGGTCAGGGCTTGGCTATGGCTACACCTTC. This sequence encodes CASSQGSGLGYGYTF.

The chain combines TRBV10-3 with TRBJ2-5; TRBD2 agrees at 11 bases. J gave up 3 bases and V 6 bases, and 6 bases lay outside the gene matches. CDR3 length: 15 amino acids. Germline CDR1 and CDR2: ENHRY and SYGVKD. CDR3 in amino acids: CAISSETSGKETQYF. The CDR3 DNA reads TGTGCCATCAGCTCCGAGACTAGCGGGAAAGAGACCCAGTACTTC.

This chain joins TRBV28 and TRBJ2-1; 8 nucleotides match TRBD2. CDR3 size: 15 residues. The V segment lost 7 bases and the J segment 7 bases; nucleotides outside the gene matches: 12. Germline assignment: CDR1 MDHEN and CDR2 SYDVKM. CDR3 nucleotides: TGTGCCAGCATCCCCTCGGGAGGGCCTTTAAATGAGCAGTTCTTC. Translation gives CASIPSGGPLNEQFF.

The rearrangement joins TRBV10-1 to TRBJ2-1; possibly TRBD2 for D (5 bases). CDR3 length: 14 amino acids. V was trimmed by 2 bases and J by 10 bases, leaving 15 bases between them. The germline V gene has CDR1 WNHNN and CDR2 SYGVQD (reference sequence). CDR3 residues: CASSETKSGQEQFF. DNA for the CDR3: TGCGCCAGCAGTGAGACTAAAAGCGGCCAAGAGCAGTTCTTC.

This clone was seen more than once but under ten times. The J gene is TRBJ2-1, the V gene TRBV5-4; 9 positions agree with TRBD2. There are 15 residues in the CDR3. V shed 5 bases, J shed 7 bases, and the junction held 10 bases outside the gene matches. Germline assignment: CDR1 SGHNT and CDR2 YYREEE (reference sequence). The CDR3 DNA follows: TGTGCCAGCAGTCGGATAGCGGGAGTCCAGAATGAGCAGTTCTTC. Translation: CASSRIAGVQNEQFF.

This clone has just one count. The chain recombines TRBV18 with TRBJ2-5, with 13 bases fitting TRBD2. The CDR3 is 18 residues long. The trim removed 0 bases at V and 2 bases at J, leaving 6 bases unmatched. Germline assignment: CDR1 KGHSH and CDR2 LQKENI. CDR3 DNA: TGTGCCAGCTCACCACCGGGACTAGCGGGATCAAGACAAGAGACCCAGTACTTC. It encodes CASSPPGLAGSRQETQYF.